This TCR beta chain was found in a study of patients and donors after allogeneic stem cell transplantation. MiXCR, run by TCRdb on the RT-PCR reads, gives a single entry per CDR3 protein. This sample yields around 200,000 distinct CDR3 sequences, of which more than 35% are seen a single time; around a tenth belongs to the top ten. The CDR3 covers 15 residues. Germline V gene sequence: CDR1 LGHDT, CDR2 YNNKEL (reference sequence). Trimming removed 1 base from V and 2 bases from J, with 11 bases in between. This TCR was recovered from a human donor who was either an allogeneic HSCT recipient or a stem cell or donor lymphocyte infusion donor (not recorded which). It is not recorded whose cells these are; they may come from a transplant donor. The specimen sequenced was blood, either unsorted or a sorted T cell fraction (not recorded which). The chain uses TRBV3-1 and TRBJ2-5, with unresolved D. The CDR3 DNA reads TGTGCCAGCAGCCAAGTGTGGAACAGACAAGAGACCCAGTACTTC. Translated, it gives CASSQVWNRQETQYF.